The sequence of this TCR beta chain was determined in a study of T cells after yellow fever vaccination. Whole-study findings and limits: The secondary response showed a weaker magnitude and a faster peak, day 5 versus 15.

A 5'RACE template-switching step, the method used to make TCR cDNA, added a universal primer site and UMIs. TCRdb analysed the 5' RACE reads with MiXCR anew, one entry per CDR3 protein. The sample records some 250,000 distinct CDR3 sequences, roughly 3.5% being singletons. The CDR3 has 14 amino acids. The V end was cut by 9 bases, the J end by 0 bases, with 11 bases between. Germline V gene sequence: CDR1 KGHDR, CDR2 SFDVKD. There are many counts of this clonotype. The antigen remains unidentified. The sample consisted of PBMCs, taken 15 days after the yellow fever booster vaccination. The chain uses TRBV24-1 and TRBJ1-5; D gene uncertain. The sequence was obtained from a man younger than 35 who received the YFV17D yellow fever vaccine. The CDR3 reads CATGPQYSNQPQHF. CDR3 DNA sequence: TGTGCCACCGGACCACAATATAGCAATCAGCCCCAGCATTTT.